Below, 5 T cell receptor beta chains from the same sample are listed, as sequenced in a study of blood T cells in healthy people across ages. Next came a second PCR, run for about 6 to 12 cycles, which used a sample-barcoded 5' primer along with a J-beta primer mix. TCRdb recomputed calls from the 5' RACE reads with MiXCR, one row per CDR3 protein. This sample has approximately 1.5 million distinct CDR3 sequences; roughly 30% occur once, and the top ten carry around 10%. The sequencing input was blood. These receptors originate from a woman younger than 45 in good health.

This clonotype was seen a handful of times. The rearrangement joins TRBV28 to TRBJ2-1; D is ambiguous. The CDR3 runs 13 residues. V dropped 4 bases and J dropped 8 bases, with 12 bases sitting between them. CDR1 and CDR2 (germline): MDHEN, SYDVKM. The CDR3 here is CASSSPGLYEQFF. CDR3 DNA sequence: TGTGCCAGCAGTTCCCCAGGCCTATATGAGCAGTTCTTC.

The genes are TRBV19 and TRBJ1-5, with 9 bases matching TRBD1. V lost 1 base and J lost 3; bases outside the gene matches: 19. This CDR3 spans 21 amino acids. Germline lookup yields CDR1 LNHDA and CDR2 SQIVND (reference sequence). The CDR3 DNA sequence: TGTGCCAGTAGTATAGGTACCCGGTTTCTAGGCGGGACAGGGAACAATCAGCCCCAGCATTTT. Its protein product is CASSIGTRFLGGTGNNQPQHF.

This clonotype appeared a few times. The chain uses TRBV6-4 and TRBJ1-1, with no clear D. The V gene lost 2 bases and the J gene lost 0 bases, with 4 bases spanning the gap. Germline V gene lookup returns CDR1 MRHNA and CDR2 SNTAGT. This CDR3 contains 13 residues. The CDR3: CASSDGMNTEAFF. The DNA for the CDR3 is TGTGCCAGCAGTGACGGGATGAACACTGAAGCTTTCTTT.

V and J are TRBV5-1 and TRBJ1-2; 10 bases agree with TRBD1. Looked up from germline, CDR1 is SGHRS and CDR2 is YFSETQ. The CDR3 covers 17 residues. The J segment lost 8 bases and the V segment lost 7 bases, leaving 20 bases of the junction unmatched. CDR3 sequence: CASGPRSTGGIREGYTF. The CDR3 DNA reads TGCGCCAGCGGCCCAAGATCGACAGGGGGCATAAGGGAGGGCTACACCTTC.

The chain couples TRBV7-9 to TRBJ2-2; D is possibly TRBD1 or TRBD2 (6 bases each). The CDR3 runs to 15 residues. Trimming stripped 5 bases from V and 0 bases from J, with 10 bases between. In germline, CDR1 is SEHNR, CDR2 FQNEAQ (reference sequence). The CDR3 bases are TGTGCCAGCAGCGGAGGGACATCGAACACCGGGGAGCTGTTTTTT. Amino acids: CASSGGTSNTGELFF.